The clone carrying this TCR beta chain was recorded at least ten times. The antigen remains undetermined. Researchers took RNA transcripts and amplified the TCR beta CDR3 regions from them. The TCR CDR3 first-round RT-PCR relied on the HTBI primer set. TCRdb independently ran MiXCR on the multiplex PCR reads; one entry per CDR3 protein. Of 600,000 or so distinct CDR3 sequences in the sample, roughly 50% were seen once. The sample comes from a study of T cells in Graves' hyperthyroidism and ophthalmopathy. The study, taken as a whole, reports: Ophthalmopathy, which appeared later, was predicted by the model a median about 6 months before onset.

CDR3 length: 15 residues. The V and J ends lost 1 base and 3 bases respectively, with 10 bases between them. CDR1 is SGHVS and CDR2 is FQNEAQ in the germline V gene. Diagnosis of hyperthyroidism was new in patients aged 18 to 65, and its duration was under 2 months. The sequenced sample was peripheral blood or thyroid tissue (not recorded which). The chain combines TRBV7-8 with TRBJ1-5; D is possibly TRBD1 (5 bases). This TCR derives from a young woman with Graves' hyperthyroidism. The CDR3 DNA sequence: TGTGCCAGCAGCTTAGACGAAGGGGACAATCAGCCCCAGCATTTT. It encodes CASSLDEGDNQPQHF. Full variable domain (rest looked up from reference TRBV7-8 and TRBJ1-5): GAGVSQSPRYKVAKRGQDVALRCDPISGHVSLFWYQQALGQGPEFLTYFQNEAQLDKSGLPSDRFFAERPEGSVSTLKIQRTQQEDSAVYLCASSLDEGDNQPQHFGDGTRLSIL.